A single sample gave rise to the 24 T cell receptor beta chains below, sequenced in a study of blood T cell repertoires in COVID-19. Sequencing used immunoSEQ multiplex PCR; TCRdb keeps in-frame clones, though not all of them. Here the sample spans roughly 120,000 clones, about nine tenths being singletons. The sample consisted of peripheral blood. All receptors come from a man aged 50-60 years with active COVID-19.

This chain uses TRBV30 with TRBJ1-2; TRBD1 agrees at 8 bases. Germline lookup yields CDR1 GTSNPN and CDR2 SVGIG (reference sequence). The CDR3 covers 13 residues. Losses at the gene ends were 8 bases for V and 8 bases for J; bases not matched to a gene: 13. As DNA, the CDR3 is TGTGCCGCCGCCCGGGACAGGCCCCTAGGCTACACCTTC. Its translation is CAAARDRPLGYTF. Together with reference TRBV30 and TRBJ1-2, the CDR3 gives the full variable domain: SQTIHQWPATLVQPVGSPLSLECTVEGTSNPNLYWYRQAAGRGLQLLFYSVGIGQISSEVPQNLSASRPQDRQFILSSKKLLLSDSGFYLCAAARDRPLGYTFGSGTRLTVV.

CDR3 DNA: TGTGCCAGTAGTACTACAGGGTTCTACTCCTACGAGCAGTACTTC. As protein: CASSTTGFYSYEQYF. The chain couples TRBV19 to TRBJ2-7; D is perhaps TRBD1 (6 bases). The CDR3 runs 15 residues. V was clipped by 4 bases and J by 0 bases, with 13 bases between them. Germline loops: CDR1 LNHDA, CDR2 SQIVND (reference sequence).

The rearrangement uses TRBV7-2 and TRBJ1-1; D possibly corresponds to TRBD1 (5 bases). Trimming removed 1 base at V and 0 bases at J, with 6 bases between. Germline CDR1 reads SGHTA; CDR2 reads FQGNSA. CDR3 length equals 14 residues. CDR3 sequence reads: CASSLGQMNTEAFF. CDR3 coding DNA: TGTGCCAGCAGCTTAGGACAGATGAACACTGAAGCTTTCTTT.

The sample holds one count of this clone. Other DNA variants within this sample encode the same CDR3. The rearrangement links TRBV11-3 to TRBJ1-1; tentative D call: TRBD1 (5 bases). The CDR3 is 13 amino acids. Germline CDR1 is SGHNT and CDR2 is YENEEA. Trimming took off 2 bases at V and 5 bases at J, with 9 bases between the two ends. The CDR3 nucleotides read TGTGCCAGCAGCTTAACGGGGGGGACTGAAGCTTTCTTT. It codes for CASSLTGGTEAFF. The full variable domain, completed using reference TRBV11-3 and TRBJ1-1, is EAGVVQSPRYKIIEKKQPVAFWCNPISGHNTLYWYLQNLGQGPELLIRYENEEAVDDSQLPKDRFSAERLKGVDSTLKIQPAELGDSAVYLCASSLTGGTEAFFGQGTRLTVV.

The chain employs TRBV14 and TRBJ2-7; 12 bases match TRBD2. CDR1 and CDR2 from the germline V gene are SGHDN and FVKESK. This CDR3 region has 13 residues. J lost 6 bases, V lost 3 bases, and 0 bases had no gene match. The CDR3 DNA is TGTGCCAGCAGCCAGGGACTAGCGGGCGAGCAGTACGTC. It yields the protein CASSQGLAGEQYV.

V and J are TRBV5-1 and TRBJ2-3, with D perhaps matching TRBD1 (5 bases). The V gene lost 4 bases and the J gene lost 2 bases, with 17 bases spanning the gap. Germline assignment: CDR1 SGHRS and CDR2 YFSETQ. CDR3 size: 16 residues. The CDR3 sequence: CASSPGDQGATDTQYF. In DNA form, the CDR3 reads TGCGCCAGCAGCCCGGGCGATCAGGGTGCCACAGATACGCAGTATTTT.

The chain links TRBV2 to TRBJ2-2; 7 bases match TRBD2. CDR1 SNHLY and CDR2 FYNNEI come from the germline V gene. Trimming at V came to 7 bases and at J to 8 bases, leaving 16 bases not matched to a gene. The CDR3 is made up of 16 amino acids. The CDR3 DNA is TGTGCCAGCAAAGGGGCACTAGCGTTTATTGTAGGGGAGCTGTTTTTT. Translating gives CASKGALAFIVGELFF.

On this clone: The sample contains more than one DNA sequence encoding this CDR3. The chain uses TRBV14 and TRBJ1-1; no clear D gene. Trimming cost V 0 bases and J 1 base, with 3 bases left between them. CDR3 length equals 13 residues. Germline CDR1 is SGHDN and CDR2 is FVKESK. The CDR3 loop reads CASSQDRNTEAFF. In DNA, the CDR3 is TGTGCCAGCAGCCAAGACAGGAACACTGAAGCTTTCTTT. Complete variable domain (other parts from reference TRBV14 and TRBJ1-1): EAGVTQFPSHSVIEKGQTVTLRCDPISGHDNLYWYRRVMGKEIKFLLHFVKESKQDESGMPNNRFLAERTGGTYSTLKVQPAELEDSGVYFCASSQDRNTEAFFGQGTRLTVV.

This sequence joins TRBV6-2 or TRBV6-3 and TRBJ1-2; D is undetermined. This CDR3 region has 11 residues. V shed 5 bases and J shed 4 bases, with 5 bases lying between them. Germline values: CDR1 MNHEY, CDR2 SVGEGT. Here the CDR3 DNA reads TGTGCCAGCAGTACGGGCTATGGCTACACCTTC. Translation: CASSTGYGYTF.

V usage is TRBV6-6 and J usage is TRBJ2-2; tentative D call: TRBD1 (5 bases). The V end was cut by 4 bases, the J end by 7 bases, with 16 bases between. CDR3 length: 15 amino acids. CDR1 and CDR2 (germline): MNHNY, SVGAGI (reference sequence). CDR3 in DNA: TGTGCCAGCAGTTCCCCGGCCCCTAGGGGCGGGGAGCTGTTTTTT. It yields the protein CASSSPAPRGGELFF.

The rearrangement links TRBV19 to TRBJ1-4; weak D call: TRBD1 (5 bases). In germline, CDR1 is LNHDA, CDR2 SQIVND (reference sequence). This CDR3 is built from 15 residues. Trimming shortened V by 7 bases and J by 3 bases, and 15 bases separated the two germline ends. CDR3 nucleotide sequence: TGTGCCAGTACCCCTGGGGCAAGACCTAATGAAAAACTGTTTTTT. It translates to CASTPGARPNEKLFF.

This chain uses TRBV2 with TRBJ1-1; perhaps TRBD1 as D (5 bases). Germline CDR1 and CDR2: SNHLY and FYNNEI. Trimming shortened V by 3 bases and J by 2 bases, and 13 bases separated the two germline ends. This CDR3 region has 15 residues. The CDR3 DNA is TGTGCCAGCAGTGATTGGGGCACTCTTAACACTGAAGCTTTCTTT. Translation: CASSDWGTLNTEAFF.

The rearrangement links TRBV7-8 to TRBJ1-2; a possible D gene is TRBD1 (5 bases). V lost 5 bases and J 3 bases, leaving 10 bases between the germline ends. Germline assignment: CDR1 SGHVS and CDR2 FQNEAQ. This CDR3 spans 13 amino acids. CDR3 DNA: TGTGCCAGCAGCGCAGGGCCCGACTATGGCTACACCTTC. Protein product: CASSAGPDYGYTF.

CDR3 nucleotides: TGCGCCAGCAGTTTCACGAGGACAGGGGAAATCTACGAGCAGTACTTC. It encodes CASSFTRTGEIYEQYF. This chain uses TRBV5-1 with TRBJ2-7; 9 nucleotides match TRBD1. Trimming cost V 5 bases and J 3 bases; bases outside gene matches: 12. The germline V gene has CDR1 SGHRS and CDR2 YFSETQ. This CDR3 region has 16 residues.

This rearrangement joins TRBV4-2 to TRBJ1-4, with D possibly matching TRBD1 (6 bases). Germline CDR1 is LGHNA and CDR2 is YNFKEQ. Deletions cut 2 bases from V and 0 bases from J, with 10 bases between. The CDR3 is 16 amino acids. CDR3 sequence (DNA): TGTGCCAGCAGCCAAACCCCAGGGGCAACTAATGAAAAACTGTTTTTT. Translated, it gives CASSQTPGATNEKLFF.

This chain joins TRBV14 and TRBJ2-5; perhaps TRBD1 as D (6 bases). The CDR3 consists of 15 residues. CDR1 and CDR2 (germline): SGHDN, FVKESK. V lost 1 base and J lost 6, with 15 bases in between. The CDR3 region has the DNA TGTGCCAGCAGCCAAGCCAGGGGACGGAGTCAGACCCAGTACTTC. Its translation is CASSQARGRSQTQYF. Full variable domain (missing parts from reference TRBV14 and TRBJ2-5): EAGVTQFPSHSVIEKGQTVTLRCDPISGHDNLYWYRRVMGKEIKFLLHFVKESKQDESGMPNNRFLAERTGGTYSTLKVQPAELEDSGVYFCASSQARGRSQTQYFGPGTRLLVL.

This chain joins TRBV24-1 and TRBJ2-3; D unresolved. The CDR3 totals 12 residues. Trimming took 9 bases from V and 8 from J, leaving 14 bases between them. Looked up from germline, CDR1 is KGHDR and CDR2 is SFDVKD. CDR3 loop: CATSILTGTQYF. The CDR3, as DNA: TGTGCCACCTCAATCTTAACGGGTACGCAGTATTTT.

This chain joins TRBV6-5 and TRBJ2-4, with D tentatively TRBD1 (5 bases). The CDR3 consists of 16 residues. Trimming took 2 bases from V and 3 from J, leaving 14 bases between them. Germline CDR1 MNHEY, CDR2 SVGAGI. The CDR3 coding sequence is TGTGCCAGCAGTTACACCGTGGGGCACATCAAAAACATTCAGTACTTC. Protein product: CASSYTVGHIKNIQYF.

This rearrangement joins TRBV4-1 to TRBJ1-5; tentative D call: TRBD1 (6 bases). V shed 2 bases and J shed 3 bases, with 8 bases lying between them. The germline gives CDR1 MGHRA, CDR2 YSYEKL. The CDR3 runs to 14 residues. The CDR3 sequence: CASSQTGINQPQHF. CDR3 coding DNA: TGCGCCAGCAGCCAAACAGGGATCAATCAGCCCCAGCATTTT.

Notes on this clone: This CDR3 is also generated by other DNA sequences in the sample. The J gene is TRBJ2-5, the V gene TRBV5-1, with 7 bases fitting TRBD1. The CDR3 extends over 13 amino acids. V lost 0 bases to trimming and J lost 4 bases; unmatched junction nucleotides: 0. CDR1 and CDR2 (germline): SGHRS, YFSETQ. For the CDR3, the DNA is TGCGCCAGCAGCTTGGGACAGGGAGAGACCCAGTACTTC. Protein product: CASSLGQGETQYF.

The chain carries TRBV11-3 and TRBJ2-4; weak D call: TRBD1 (5 bases). Per germline, CDR1 SGHNT and CDR2 YENEEA. The CDR3 loop spans 15 amino acids. Trimming stripped 5 bases from V and 7 bases from J, with 18 bases between. In DNA, the CDR3 is TGTGCCAGCAGCCAACAAAGCGAGCCAGGGAACATTCAGTACTTC. This gives the protein CASSQQSEPGNIQYF. The entire variable domain, with the rest obtained from reference TRBV11-3 and TRBJ2-4, is as follows: EAGVVQSPRYKIIEKKQPVAFWCNPISGHNTLYWYLQNLGQGPELLIRYENEEAVDDSQLPKDRFSAERLKGVDSTLKIQPAELGDSAVYLCASSQQSEPGNIQYFGAGTRLSVL.

The chain is built from TRBV7-9 and TRBJ1-1, with a tentative D call TRBD1 (6 bases). V shed 11 bases and J shed 4 bases, with 20 bases lying between them. CDR3 length equals 14 residues. CDR1 and CDR2 (germline): SEHNR, FQNEAQ (reference sequence). CDR3: CASRLSGGVTEAFF. As DNA, the CDR3 is TGTGCCTCAAGGCTGTCTGGGGGCGTCACTGAAGCTTTCTTT. Variable domain in full (rest from reference TRBV7-9 and TRBJ1-1): DTGVSQNPRHKITKRGQNVTFRCDPISEHNRLYWYRQTLGQGPEFLTYFQNEAQLEKSRLLSDRFSAERPKGSFSTLEIQRTEQGDSAMYLCASRLSGGVTEAFFGQGTRLTVV.

This sequence joins TRBV5-1 and TRBJ1-6; TRBD1 aligns across 7 bases. This CDR3 spans 14 amino acids. Germline V gives CDR1 SGHRS, CDR2 YFSETQ. Unmatched junction bases numbered 5, after V lost 4 bases and J lost 7 bases. In DNA form, the CDR3 reads TGCGCCAGCAGCCCGGGACAGTTAAATTCACCCCTCCACTTT. Protein product: CASSPGQLNSPLHF.

The V call is TRBV3-1 (or the pseudogene TRBV3-2), the J call TRBJ1-6, with D tentatively TRBD1 (5 bases). Trimming stripped 4 bases from V and 7 bases from J, with 17 bases between. Germline CDR1 and CDR2: LGHDT and YNNKEL (reference sequence). The CDR3 spans 16 residues. The CDR3 coding sequence is TGTGCCAGCAGCCCAATCCCGGGGGTCCGCAATTCACCCCTCCACTTT. The encoded protein is CASSPIPGVRNSPLHF.